The clone carrying this T cell receptor beta chain was counted only a few times. The sample is drawn from a study of human T cells and chemical hapten exposure. The CDR3 covers 19 residues. V was clipped by 0 bases and J by 0 bases; unmatched bases: 11. Germline assignment: CDR1 LGHNA and CDR2 YNFKEQ. MiXCR, applied by TCRdb to the RACE reads, yields one record per CDR3 protein. This table has under 110,000 distinct CDR3 sequences, more than 10% appearing once. Time point specified: pre-sensitization, week 0. Indicated treatment: therapeutic diphenylcyclopropenone sensitization with weekly scalp DPC. Extraction of total RNA was performed on unfractionated whole blood.

This material consisted of whole blood, taken in connection with sensitization to the hapten diphenylcyclopropenone (DPC). The J gene is TRBJ2-3, the V gene TRBV4-2, with 8 bases that match TRBD1. This clonotype originated in a woman aged 50 to 60 with alopecia areata. Some clones in this sample may be carry-over from other donors' samples. The CDR3 DNA is TGTGCCAGCAGCCAAGAATCAGTCACAGGGGGAGTTAGCACAGATACGCAGTATTTT. This translates into CASSQESVTGGVSTDTQYF.